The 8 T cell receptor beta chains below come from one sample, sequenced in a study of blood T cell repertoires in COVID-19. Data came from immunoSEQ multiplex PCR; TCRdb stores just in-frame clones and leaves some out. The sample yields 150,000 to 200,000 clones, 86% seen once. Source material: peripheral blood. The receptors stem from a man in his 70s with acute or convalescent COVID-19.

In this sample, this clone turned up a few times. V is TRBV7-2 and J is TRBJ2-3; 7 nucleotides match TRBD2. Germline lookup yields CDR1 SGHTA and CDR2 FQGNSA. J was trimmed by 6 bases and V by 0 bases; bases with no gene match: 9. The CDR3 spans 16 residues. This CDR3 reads CASSLAAGTLGDTQYF. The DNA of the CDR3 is TGTGCCAGCAGCTTAGCAGCGGGGACTCTTGGCGATACGCAGTATTTT.

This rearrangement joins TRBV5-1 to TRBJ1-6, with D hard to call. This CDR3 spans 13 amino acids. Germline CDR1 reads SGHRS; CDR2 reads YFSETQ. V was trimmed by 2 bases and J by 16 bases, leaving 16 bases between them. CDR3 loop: CASSFLRGYPLHF. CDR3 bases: TGCGCCAGCAGCTTCCTCCGAGGATACCCTCTCCACTTT.

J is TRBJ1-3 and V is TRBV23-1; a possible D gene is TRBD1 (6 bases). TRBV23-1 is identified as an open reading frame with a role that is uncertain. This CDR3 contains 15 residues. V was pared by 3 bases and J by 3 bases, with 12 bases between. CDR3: CASSQPRGYGNTIYF. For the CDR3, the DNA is TGCGCCAGCAGTCAGCCCAGGGGTTATGGAAACACCATATATTTT.

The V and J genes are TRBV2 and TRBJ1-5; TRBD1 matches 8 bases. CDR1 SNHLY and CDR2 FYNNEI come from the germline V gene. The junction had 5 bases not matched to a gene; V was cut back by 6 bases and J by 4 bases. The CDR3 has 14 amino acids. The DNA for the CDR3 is TGTGCCAGCAGGGAACGACAGGGGAATCAGCCCCAGCATTTT. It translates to CASRERQGNQPQHF.

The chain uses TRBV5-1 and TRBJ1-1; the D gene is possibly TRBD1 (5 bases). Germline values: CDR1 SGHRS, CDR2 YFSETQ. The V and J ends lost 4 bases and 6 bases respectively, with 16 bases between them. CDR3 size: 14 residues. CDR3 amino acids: CASSGGGAGSEAFF. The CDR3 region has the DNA TGCGCCAGCAGCGGGGGAGGGGCCGGTTCTGAAGCTTTCTTT.

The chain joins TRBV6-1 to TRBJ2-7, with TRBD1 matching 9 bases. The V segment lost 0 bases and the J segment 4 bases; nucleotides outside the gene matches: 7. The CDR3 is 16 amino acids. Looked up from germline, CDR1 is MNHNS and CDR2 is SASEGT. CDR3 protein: CASSEAVGQGIYEQYF. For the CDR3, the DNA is TGTGCCAGCAGTGAAGCGGTGGGACAGGGTATTTACGAGCAGTACTTC.

This CDR3 is CASYSVGGEGKNEQFF. The CDR3 bases are TGCGCCAGTTATTCCGTCGGGGGAGAAGGTAAAAATGAGCAGTTCTTC. The chain is built from TRBV23-1 and TRBJ2-1, with a weak D call TRBD2 (6 bases). TRBV23-1 is placed among ORFs of uncertain function. V was trimmed by 9 bases and J by 7 bases, leaving 25 bases between them. The CDR3 length is 16 residues.

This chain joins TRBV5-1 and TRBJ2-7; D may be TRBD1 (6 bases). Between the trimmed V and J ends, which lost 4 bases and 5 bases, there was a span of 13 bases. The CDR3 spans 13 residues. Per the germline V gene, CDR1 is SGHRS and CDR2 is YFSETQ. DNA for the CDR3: TGCGCCAGCAGCATTGGACAGAGCAACGAGCAGTACTTC. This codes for CASSIGQSNEQYF.